One TCR beta chain is described in this entry. Its antigen is unidentified. This sample is drawn from a study of identical twins. Each cDNA held unique molecular identifiers, and template switching gave it a universal primer site. TCRdb independently ran MiXCR on the 5' RACE reads; one entry per CDR3 protein. The repertoire holds around 1.7 million distinct CDR3 sequences, with around a third as singletons. Whole-study results and caveats: Within beta out-of-frame sequences, the excess sharing observed between twins was weaker.

Trimming took 6 bases from V and 7 from J; bases not matched to a gene: 8. The CDR3 loop spans 14 amino acids. Per the germline V gene, CDR1 is MNHNY and CDR2 is SVGAGI (reference sequence). The sequenced sample was cord blood. The V gene is TRBV6-6, the J gene TRBJ1-5, with TRBD1 identical over 8 bases. The sequence was collected from a newborn girl in good health. CDR3 sequence (DNA): TGTGCCAGCAGAATACAGGGGGAGGGCCAGCCCCAGCATTTT. This sequence encodes CASRIQGEGQPQHF.